This T cell receptor beta chain was captured by sequencing in a study of T cells in women clearing cervical HPV infection. Study context: Case blood drawn at lesion detection; control blood after infection cleared. Overall study results and limits: Richness plus V gene abundances separated cases from controls with AUC around 0.79. CIN3+ cases had significantly higher TCR richness than controls; evenness did not differ.

immunoSEQ multiplex PCR used an average of about 1,200 ng genomic DNA. The table came from immunoSEQ multiplex PCR; TCRdb's copy has only in-frame clones and leaves some out. The sample table sets out 30,000 to 45,000 clones. The CDR3 runs 16 residues. CDR1 is DFQATT, CDR2 SNEGSKA, per germline (reference sequence). V lost 3 bases, J lost 2 bases, and 11 bases stayed unmatched. A word on this clone: The antigen is undetermined. The CDR3 goes on 3 residues after the read ends, and that part is filled in from the germline J gene.

Sequences were obtained from blood buffy coat. This TCR came from a woman between 18 and 69 years old with a cervical HPV16 infection that either progressed to CIN3+ or cleared (not recorded which). The chain employs TRBV20-1 and TRBJ2-3; TRBD2 matches at 7 bases. Partial CDR3 DNA: TGCAGTGCTAGCTGGGCTAGCGGAGGGATCACAGATACG. Residues: CSASWASGGITDT. The entire CDR3 reads CSASWASGGITDTQYF.